The present T cell receptor beta chain was sequenced within a study of T cells in Graves' hyperthyroidism and ophthalmopathy. Amplified regions were TCR beta CDR3 sequences from RNA transcripts. A set of HTBI primers served as the primers for a first-round RT-PCR of the TCR CDR3. TCRdb redid the calling of the multiplex PCR reads with MiXCR, one entry per CDR3 protein. The table records more than 350,000 distinct CDR3 sequences, 15% of them present only once. Extraction of PBMCs used roughly 9.4 ml of fresh peripheral blood. The CDR3 totals 17 residues. Trimming cost V 3 bases and J 7 bases, with 26 bases left between them. CDR1 is SGDLS and CDR2 is YYNGEE in the germline V gene.

Sequenced material: blood. The rearrangement uses TRBV9 and TRBJ2-7; the D gene is possibly TRBD2 (6 bases). The sequence was obtained from a young woman with Graves' hyperthyroidism. The CDR3 nucleotides are TGTGCCAGCAGCGCCACCAACATTGTTGTCCTGGGGGGTGAGCAGTACTTC. Protein sequence: CASSATNIVVLGGEQYF.